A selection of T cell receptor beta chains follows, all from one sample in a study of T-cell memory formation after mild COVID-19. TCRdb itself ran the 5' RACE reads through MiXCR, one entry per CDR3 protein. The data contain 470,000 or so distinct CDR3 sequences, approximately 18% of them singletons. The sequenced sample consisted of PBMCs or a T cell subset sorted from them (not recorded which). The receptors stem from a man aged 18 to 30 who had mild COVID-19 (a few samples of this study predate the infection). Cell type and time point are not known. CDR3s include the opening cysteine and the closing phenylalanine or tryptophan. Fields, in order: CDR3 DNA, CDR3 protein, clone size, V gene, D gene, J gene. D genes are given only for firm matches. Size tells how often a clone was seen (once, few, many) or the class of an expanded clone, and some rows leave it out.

DNA: TGTGCCAGCATGAAGACCTCCGGGGGGAATCAGCCCCAGCATTTT
CDR3: CASMKTSGGNQPQHF
size: once
V: TRBV2
D: .
J: TRBJ1-5

DNA: TGTGCCAGCTCACCACCGTCGGGGATTTCCTCCTACAATGAGCAGTTCTTC
CDR3: CASSPPSGISSYNEQFF
size: .
V: TRBV18
D: .
J: TRBJ2-1

DNA: TGCGCCAGCAGCCACCTTACACCTAACTATGGCTACACCTTC
CDR3: CASSHLTPNYGYTF
size: .
V: TRBV4-1
D: .
J: TRBJ1-2

DNA: TGTGCCAGCAGCCCCACGGGGGCGCCCTATGGCTACACCTTC
CDR3: CASSPTGAPYGYTF
size: .
V: TRBV7-2
D: .
J: TRBJ1-2

DNA: TGCGCCAGCGTGAATGCGGGAAGACCCAATCAGCCCCAGCATTTT
CDR3: CASVNAGRPNQPQHF
size: few
V: TRBV5-1
D: .
J: TRBJ1-5

DNA: TGTGCCAGCAGGACCGGGACCTACAATGAGCAGTTCTTC
CDR3: CASRTGTYNEQFF
size: few
V: TRBV11-2
D: .
J: TRBJ2-1

DNA: TGTGCCAGCAGCTTGGCCCCGGTTTCGAACACCGGGGAGCTGTTTTTT
CDR3: CASSLAPVSNTGELFF
size: few
V: TRBV5-5
D: .
J: TRBJ2-2

DNA: TGCAGTGCTGCCCCGGGACAGAAAAACATTCAGTACTTC
CDR3: CSAAPGQKNIQYF
size: few
V: TRBV20-1
D: TRBD1
J: TRBJ2-4

DNA: TGTGCCAGCAGTTTTCGGAATACGCAGTATTTT
CDR3: CASSFRNTQYF
size: few
V: TRBV6-5
D: .
J: TRBJ2-3

DNA: TGTGCCAGCAGCCAGAACGGCTACACCTTC
CDR3: CASSQNGYTF
size: .
V: TRBV6-2/TRBV6-3
D: .
J: TRBJ1-2

DNA: TGTGCCAGCAGTCCCCTCCGGCCTGGAGAGACCCAGTACTTC
CDR3: CASSPLRPGETQYF
size: .
V: TRBV12-3/TRBV12-4
D: .
J: TRBJ2-5

DNA: TGTGCCAGCAGCAAGGGAGACTATGGCTACACCTTC
CDR3: CASSKGDYGYTF
size: many
V: TRBV7-9
D: .
J: TRBJ1-2

DNA: TGTGCCAGCAGCTTACAGGGGCAGGGGGCGAACATTCAGTACTTC
CDR3: CASSLQGQGANIQYF
size: .
V: TRBV11-3
D: TRBD1
J: TRBJ2-4

DNA: TGTGCCAGCAGCCGCAGGGAGTTAGCAGACACCATATATTTT
CDR3: CASSRRELADTIYF
size: few
V: TRBV7-2
D: .
J: TRBJ1-3

DNA: TGCGCCAGCAGTACAGGGCGGGGGCAGCCCCAGCATTTT
CDR3: CASSTGRGQPQHF
size: .
V: TRBV10-2
D: .
J: TRBJ1-5

DNA: TGTGCCAGCAGTTACGGGGGGACTGGCTACACCTTC
CDR3: CASSYGGTGYTF
size: few
V: TRBV6-6
D: .
J: TRBJ1-2

DNA: TGTGCCAGCACCTCCGGGACAGGGGCTCGGCCCCTCCACTTT
CDR3: CASTSGTGARPLHF
size: .
V: TRBV6-5
D: TRBD1
J: TRBJ1-6

DNA: TGTGCCAGCTCACCACCGCCGACAGTTGGAAACACCATATATTTT
CDR3: CASSPPPTVGNTIYF
size: few
V: TRBV18
D: .
J: TRBJ1-3

DNA: TGTGCCAGCAGTTTCCGGGACAGGTACACAGATACGCAGTATTTT
CDR3: CASSFRDRYTDTQYF
size: .
V: TRBV6-2/TRBV6-3
D: TRBD1
J: TRBJ2-3

DNA: TGTGCCAGCAGAAGAGCTGGGGTAGGAAAAGATCAGCCCCAGCATTTT
CDR3: CASRRAGVGKDQPQHF
size: few
V: TRBV12-3/TRBV12-4
D: .
J: TRBJ1-5

DNA: TGCGCCAGCAGCTTGAGAGGGGCGGGGGAGACCCAGTACTTC
CDR3: CASSLRGAGETQYF
size: many
V: TRBV5-1
D: .
J: TRBJ2-5

DNA: TGCGCCAGCAGCTCCGTGACAGGGACCTACGAGCAGTACTTC
CDR3: CASSSVTGTYEQYF
size: .
V: TRBV5-1
D: TRBD1
J: TRBJ2-7